This entry lists 19 T cell receptor beta chains sequenced from one sample in a study of blood T cell repertoires in COVID-19 (dated by TCRdb to about 2020). The protocol used for the library was the immunoSEQ multiplex PCR assay. In its TCRdb copy, this immuneACCESS table keeps in-frame sequences only and misses some clones. Where compared with another copy, unresolved V genes explain less than half of these, and the others have no known cause. This sample holds some 150,000 clones; about 76% were observed only once. 4.5% to 5% of the sample belongs to the ten largest clones. The sample comprised peripheral blood. Receptors were obtained from a woman aged 70 to 79 with COVID-19, enrolled during active disease.

This clone was seen once. The chain uses TRBV28 and TRBJ1-2; 8 nucleotides match TRBD1. J was trimmed by 8 bases and V by 10 bases; bases with no gene match: 15. This CDR3 comprises 14 residues. Germline CDR1 MDHEN, CDR2 SYDVKM. As DNA, the CDR3 is TGTGCCACCCCACCCGACAGGGGCACTGTCGGCTACACCTTC. Its protein is CATPPDRGTVGYTF.

The V and J genes are TRBV9 and TRBJ2-6; 7 bases agree with TRBD2. The CDR3 runs to 14 residues. V gave up 7 bases and J gave up 2 bases; unmatched junction bases: 3. CDR1 and CDR2 from the germline V gene are SGDLS and YYNGEE. The CDR3 DNA is TGTGCCAGCGGGGGAGGGGCTGGGGCCAACGTCCTGACTTTC. Translation gives CASGGGAGANVLTF.

The gene calls are TRBV7-3 and TRBJ2-3, with 7 bases identical to TRBD1. CDR1 is SGHTA, CDR2 FQGTGA, per germline. CDR3 length: 16 residues. Trimming removed 1 base from V and 0 bases from J; junction bases left unmatched: 4. The CDR3 sequence: CASSLKGDSSTDTQYF. The CDR3 DNA follows: TGTGCCAGCAGCTTAAAAGGGGACAGTAGCACAGATACGCAGTATTTT.

This chain connects TRBV15 to TRBJ2-3, with D possibly matching TRBD2 (5 bases). From germline, CDR1 is LNHNV and CDR2 YYDKDF (reference sequence). This CDR3 comprises 14 residues. Between the trimmed V and J ends, which lost 4 bases and 2 bases, there was a span of 10 bases. The CDR3 region is CATSIRGITDTQYF. The CDR3 DNA follows: TGTGCCACCAGCATACGGGGAATCACAGATACGCAGTATTTT.

This clone was counted a few times. The rearrangement links TRBV5-4 to TRBJ2-7; the match to TRBD2 covers 9 bases. The CDR3 covers 13 residues. J lost 6 bases, V lost 3 bases, and 4 bases had no gene match. CDR1 and CDR2 from the germline V gene are SGHNT and YYREEE (reference sequence). CDR3 coding DNA: TGTGCCAGCAGCTCGACTAGCGGTGTCGAGCAGTACTTC. This codes for CASSSTSGVEQYF.

This clone has just a few counts. This CDR3 is CASSMGQGAYNSPLHF. CDR3 sequence (DNA): TGTGCCAGTAGTATGGGACAGGGCGCCTATAATTCACCCCTCCACTTT. The chain uses TRBV19 and TRBJ1-6; TRBD1 matches at 9 bases. The CDR3 loop spans 16 amino acids. Germline CDR1 and CDR2: LNHDA and SQIVND (reference sequence). Germline trimming cut 3 bases from V and 2 bases from J; bases unmatched to any gene: 2.

The V and J genes are TRBV9 and TRBJ2-5; 7 positions match TRBD1. The germline gives CDR1 SGDLS, CDR2 YYNGEE. The V segment lost 0 bases and the J segment 5 bases; nucleotides outside the gene matches: 7. The CDR3 runs to 15 residues. CDR3 protein: CASSVGIGGLETQYF. The DNA of the CDR3 is TGTGCCAGCAGCGTAGGCATAGGGGGCCTTGAGACCCAGTACTTC.

This clone was detected only once. The V and J genes are TRBV5-6 and TRBJ2-1; 8 bases line up with TRBD1. Germline V CDR1 and CDR2: SGHDT, YYEEEE. The CDR3 runs 15 residues. The junction had 5 bases not matched to a gene; V was cut back by 0 bases and J by 6 bases. The CDR3 DNA reads as TGTGCCAGCAGCTTGGGGGACAGGCCGTTCAATGAGCAGTTCTTC. Its translation is CASSLGDRPFNEQFF.

This chain uses TRBV18 with TRBJ2-7, with 12 bases fitting TRBD1. The CDR3 sequence is 14 residues long. The germline V gene encodes CDR1 KGHSH and CDR2 LQKENI. Losses at the gene ends were 6 bases for V and 7 bases for J; bases not matched to a gene: 7. CDR3 sequence: CASSEGQGAFEQYF. The CDR3 nucleotides read TGTGCCAGCTCCGAGGGACAGGGGGCTTTTGAGCAGTACTTC.

The CDR3, as DNA: TGCAGCGTCAGAAGGACTGAGGGTTACGAGCAGTACTTC. This gives the protein CSVRRTEGYEQYF. V and J are TRBV29-1 and TRBJ2-7; a weak D match, TRBD2 (5 bases). Trimming shortened V by 6 bases and J by 4 bases, and 16 bases separated the two germline ends. CDR1 and CDR2 (germline): SQVTM, ANQGSEA. The CDR3 extends over 13 amino acids.

The J gene is TRBJ2-7, the V gene TRBV5-1, with 11 bases fitting TRBD2. The CDR3 totals 14 residues. Germline V gene lookup returns CDR1 SGHRS and CDR2 YFSETQ. J was trimmed by 2 bases and V by 8 bases; bases with no gene match: 6. The CDR3 loop is CASRRSGGAYEQYF. DNA of the CDR3: TGCGCCAGTAGACGTAGCGGGGGGGCCTACGAGCAGTACTTC.

The chain carries TRBV5-1 and TRBJ2-2; 11 nucleotides agree with TRBD1. This CDR3 comprises 16 residues. Germline values: CDR1 SGHRS, CDR2 YFSETQ. The V segment lost 6 bases and the J segment 5 bases; nucleotides outside the gene matches: 9. The DNA of the CDR3 is TGCGCCAGCACCCCTTGGGGGACAGGGGGGACCGGGGAGCTGTTTTTT. Translation gives CASTPWGTGGTGELFF.

The count of this clone is one. The V gene is TRBV3-1 (or the pseudogene TRBV3-2), the J gene TRBJ1-1; 9 nucleotides line up with TRBD1. The junction had 6 bases not matched to a gene; V was cut back by 7 bases and J by 3 bases. Germline assignment: CDR1 LGHDT and CDR2 YNNKEL (reference sequence). The CDR3 covers 14 residues. The CDR3 protein is CASTQTGGHTEAFF. The CDR3 DNA reads as TGTGCCAGCACGCAGACAGGGGGGCACACTGAAGCTTTCTTT.

In this sample, this clone turned up a few times. The gene calls are TRBV5-1 and TRBJ1-1; weak D call: TRBD1 (6 bases). Per the germline V gene, CDR1 is SGHRS and CDR2 is YFSETQ. There are 15 residues in the CDR3. V was trimmed by 3 bases and J by 1 base, leaving 13 bases between them. CDR3 nucleotides: TGCGCCAGCAGCTCCCAAGGGGGTGAGAACACTGAAGCTTTCTTT. Translation gives CASSSQGGENTEAFF. Based on the CDR3 plus reference TRBV5-1 and TRBJ1-1, the full variable domain is KAGVTQTPRYLIKTRGQQVTLSCSPISGHRSVSWYQQTPGQGLQFLFEYFSETQRNKGNFPGRFSGRQFSNSRSEMNVSTLELGDSALYLCASSSQGGENTEAFFGQGTRLTVV.

CDR3 sequence: CASSLGEGGTEAFF. CDR3 bases: TGTGCCAGCAGCTTAGGGGAGGGGGGCACTGAAGCTTTCTTT. V usage is TRBV7-9 and J usage is TRBJ1-1; a possible D gene is TRBD1 (6 bases). V was shortened by 1 base and J by 4 bases, with 10 bases between the two germline ends. The CDR3 spans 14 residues. Germline CDR1 and CDR2: SEHNR and FQNEAQ (reference sequence).

The chain carries TRBV5-5 and TRBJ2-2, with D perhaps matching TRBD2 (6 bases). Germline CDR1 SGHKS, CDR2 YYEKEE (reference sequence). V lost 4 bases to trimming and J lost 3 bases, with 13 bases between them. The CDR3 runs to 15 residues. The CDR3 region is CASSPWTTHTGELFF. CDR3 DNA sequence: TGTGCCAGCAGCCCCTGGACTACCCACACCGGGGAGCTGTTTTTT.

The chain carries TRBV5-1 and TRBJ1-1; D might be TRBD1 (6 bases). Germline V gives CDR1 SGHRS, CDR2 YFSETQ. The CDR3 has 14 residues. V shed 6 bases and J shed 7 bases, with 19 bases lying between them. This chain's CDR3 is CASTLEGTPDEAFF. The CDR3 coding sequence is TGCGCCAGCACCCTAGAGGGGACACCAGATGAAGCTTTCTTT.

V is TRBV3-1 (or the pseudogene TRBV3-2) and J is TRBJ1-1, with 7 bases that match TRBD1. The V gene end was trimmed by 4 bases and the J gene end by 4 bases; junction bases not matched to a gene: 6. This CDR3 has 14 residues. The germline gives CDR1 LGHDT, CDR2 YNNKEL (reference sequence). The CDR3 nucleotides read TGTGCCAGCAGCCTCGCGGCAGGGGGCACTGAAGCTTTCTTT. Amino acids: CASSLAAGGTEAFF.

This chain's CDR3 is CASSPGVLAFF. CDR3 nucleotides: TGTGCCAGCAGCCCAGGGGTGCTAGCTTTCTTT. The rearrangement joins TRBV28 to TRBJ1-1; a possible D gene is TRBD1 (6 bases). V was trimmed by 6 bases and J by 10 bases, leaving 12 bases between them. Germline CDR1 MDHEN, CDR2 SYDVKM. The CDR3 is made up of 11 amino acids.